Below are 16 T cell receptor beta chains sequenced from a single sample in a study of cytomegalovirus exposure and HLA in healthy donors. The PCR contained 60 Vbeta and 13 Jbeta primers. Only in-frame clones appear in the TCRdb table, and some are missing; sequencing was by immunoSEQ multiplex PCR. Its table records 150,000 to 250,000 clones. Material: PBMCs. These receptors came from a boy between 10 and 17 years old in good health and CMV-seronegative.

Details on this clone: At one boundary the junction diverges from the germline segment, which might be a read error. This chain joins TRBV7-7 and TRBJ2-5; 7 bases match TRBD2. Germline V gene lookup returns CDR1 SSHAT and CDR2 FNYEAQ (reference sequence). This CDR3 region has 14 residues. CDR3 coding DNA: TGTGCTAGCAGCCCCAGCGGGGTGGGAGAGACCCAGTACTTC. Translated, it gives CASSPSGVGETQYF. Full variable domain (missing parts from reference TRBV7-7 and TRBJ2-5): GAGVSQSPRYKVTKRGQDVTLRCDPISSHATLYWYQQALGQGPEFLTYFNYEAQPDKSGLPSDRFSAERPEGSISTLTIQRTEQRDSAMYRCASSPSGVGETQYFGPGTRLLVL.

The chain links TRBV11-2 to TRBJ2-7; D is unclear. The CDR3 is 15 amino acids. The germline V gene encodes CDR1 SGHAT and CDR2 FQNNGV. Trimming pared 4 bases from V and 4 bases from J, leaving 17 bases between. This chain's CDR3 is CASSSTDTASYEQYF. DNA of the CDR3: TGTGCCAGCAGCTCGACCGACACCGCCTCTTACGAGCAGTACTTC. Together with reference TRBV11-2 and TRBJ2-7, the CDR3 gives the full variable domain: EAGVAQSPRYKIIEKRQSVAFWCNPISGHATLYWYQQILGQGPKLLIQFQNNGVVDDSQLPKDRFSAERLKGVDSTLKIQPAKLEDSAVYLCASSSTDTASYEQYFGPGTRLTVT.

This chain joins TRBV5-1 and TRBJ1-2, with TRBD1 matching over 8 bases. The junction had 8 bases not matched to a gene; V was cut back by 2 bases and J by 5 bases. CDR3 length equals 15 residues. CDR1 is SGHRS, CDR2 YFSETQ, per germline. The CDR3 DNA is TGCGCCAGCAGCTTTGACAGGGGACAAGGGTATGGCTACACCTTC. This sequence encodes CASSFDRGQGYGYTF. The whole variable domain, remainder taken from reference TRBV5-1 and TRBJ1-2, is KAGVTQTPRYLIKTRGQQVTLSCSPISGHRSVSWYQQTPGQGLQFLFEYFSETQRNKGNFPGRFSGRQFSNSRSEMNVSTLELGDSALYLCASSFDRGQGYGYTFGSGTRLTVV.

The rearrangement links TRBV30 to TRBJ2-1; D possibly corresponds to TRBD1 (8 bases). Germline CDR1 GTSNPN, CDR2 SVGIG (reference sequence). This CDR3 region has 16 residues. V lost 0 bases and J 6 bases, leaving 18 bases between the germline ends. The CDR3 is CAWSVQGGGKVNEQFF. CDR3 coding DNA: TGTGCCTGGAGTGTACAGGGGGGGGGCAAGGTCAATGAGCAGTTCTTC.

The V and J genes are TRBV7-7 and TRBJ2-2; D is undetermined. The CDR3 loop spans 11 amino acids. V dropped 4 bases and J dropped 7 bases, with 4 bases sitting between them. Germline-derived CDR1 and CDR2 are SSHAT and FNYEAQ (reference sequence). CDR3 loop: CASSSGGELFF. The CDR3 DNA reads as TGTGCCAGCAGCTCCGGCGGGGAGCTGTTTTTT.

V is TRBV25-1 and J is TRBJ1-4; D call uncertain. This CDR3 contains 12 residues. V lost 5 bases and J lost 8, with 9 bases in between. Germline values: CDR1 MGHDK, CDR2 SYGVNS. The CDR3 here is CASSRTGEKLFF. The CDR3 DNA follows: TGTGCCAGCAGTAGAACGGGGGAAAAACTGTTTTTT.

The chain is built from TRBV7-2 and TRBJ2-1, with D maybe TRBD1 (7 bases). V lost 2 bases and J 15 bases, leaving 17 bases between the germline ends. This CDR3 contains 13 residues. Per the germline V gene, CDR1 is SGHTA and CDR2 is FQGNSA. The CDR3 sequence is CASSLSGRTGTFF. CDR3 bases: TGTGCCAGCAGCTTATCTGGGAGGACAGGAACGTTCTTC.

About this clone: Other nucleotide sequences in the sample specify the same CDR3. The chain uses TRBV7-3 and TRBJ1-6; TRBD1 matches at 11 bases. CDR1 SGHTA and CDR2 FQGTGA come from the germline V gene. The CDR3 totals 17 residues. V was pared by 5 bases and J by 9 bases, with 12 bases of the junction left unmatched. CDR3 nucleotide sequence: TGTGCCAGCAGCATTCTTGGACAGGGGGCTATTATTTCACCCCTCCACTTT. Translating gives CASSILGQGAIISPLHF.

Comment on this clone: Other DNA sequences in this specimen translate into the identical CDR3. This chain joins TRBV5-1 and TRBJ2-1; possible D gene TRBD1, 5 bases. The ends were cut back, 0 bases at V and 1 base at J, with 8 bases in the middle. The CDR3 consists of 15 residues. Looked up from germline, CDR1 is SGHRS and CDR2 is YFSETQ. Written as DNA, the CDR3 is TGCGCCAGCAGCTTGGTTCAGGGATCCTACAATGAGCAGTTCTTC. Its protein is CASSLVQGSYNEQFF.

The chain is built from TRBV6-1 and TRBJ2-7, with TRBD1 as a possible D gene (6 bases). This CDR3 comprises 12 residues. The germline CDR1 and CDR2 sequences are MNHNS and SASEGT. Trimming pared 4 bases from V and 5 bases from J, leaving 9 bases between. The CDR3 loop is CASSAGVNEQYF. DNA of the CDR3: TGTGCCAGCAGTGCAGGGGTCAACGAGCAGTACTTC.

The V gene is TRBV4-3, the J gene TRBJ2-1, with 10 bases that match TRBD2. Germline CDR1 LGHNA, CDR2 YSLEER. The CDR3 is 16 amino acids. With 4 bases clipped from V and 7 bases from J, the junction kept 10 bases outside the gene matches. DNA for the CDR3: TGCGCCAGCAGCCCAAAAGAAGGAGCGGGGGGGAATGAGCAGTTCTTC. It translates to CASSPKEGAGGNEQFF.

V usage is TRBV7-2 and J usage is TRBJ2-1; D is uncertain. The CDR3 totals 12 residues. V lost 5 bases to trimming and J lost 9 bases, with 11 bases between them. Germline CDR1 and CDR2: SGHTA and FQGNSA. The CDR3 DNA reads TGTGCCAGCAGCCAAAGACTGGGTGAGCAGTTCTTC. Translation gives CASSQRLGEQFF.

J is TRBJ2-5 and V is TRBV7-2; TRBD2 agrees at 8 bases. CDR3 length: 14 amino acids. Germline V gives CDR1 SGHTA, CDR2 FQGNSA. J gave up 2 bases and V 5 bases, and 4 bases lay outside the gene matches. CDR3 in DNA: TGTGCCAGCAGCGCTAGCGGGCCGCAAGAGACCCAGTACTTC. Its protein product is CASSASGPQETQYF.

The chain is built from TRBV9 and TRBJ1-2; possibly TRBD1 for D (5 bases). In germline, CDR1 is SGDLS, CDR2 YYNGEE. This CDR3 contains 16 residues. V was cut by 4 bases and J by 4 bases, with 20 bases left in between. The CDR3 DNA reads TGTGCCAGCAGCCCGGGGGGGGGATCCCCCCTCTATGGCTACACCTTC. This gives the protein CASSPGGGSPLYGYTF.

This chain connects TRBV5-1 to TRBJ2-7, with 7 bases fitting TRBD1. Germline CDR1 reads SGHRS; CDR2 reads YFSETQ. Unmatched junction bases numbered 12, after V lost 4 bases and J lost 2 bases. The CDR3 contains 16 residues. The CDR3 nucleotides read TGCGCCAGCAGCGGAGAATCGAGGGACAGAACCTACGAGCAGTACTTC. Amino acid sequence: CASSGESRDRTYEQYF.

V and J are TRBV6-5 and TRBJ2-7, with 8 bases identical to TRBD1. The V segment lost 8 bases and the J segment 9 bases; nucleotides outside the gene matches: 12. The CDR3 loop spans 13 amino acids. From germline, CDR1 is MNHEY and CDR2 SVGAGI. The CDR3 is CASGLGQATGQYF. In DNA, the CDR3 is TGTGCCAGCGGATTGGGACAGGCGACGGGGCAGTACTTC.